The 19 T cell receptor beta chains presented below share a single source sample, sequenced in a study of response to subunit inactivated influenza vaccine. Each CDR3 protein gets one entry after TCRdb re-called the RT-PCR reads with MiXCR. Among approximately 500,000 distinct CDR3 sequences listed, roughly a quarter were seen once. These data also featured in a second study, about T cells expressing NK-cell markers. That paper states: For TCR beta, cDNA was produced by 5'RACE template switching with UMIs.

The sequencing here drew on CD4+ T cells sorted from PBMCs, taken 11 to 12 days after vaccination. The receptor set was obtained from a man between 45 and 60 years old who received an inactivated influenza vaccine.

A note on this clonotype: One junction end disagrees with the germline gene, perhaps due to a read error. The chain is built from TRBV6-1 and TRBJ2-3; D is unclear. The germline gives CDR1 MNHNS, CDR2 SASEGT. The length of the CDR3 is 15 residues. CDR3 in DNA: TGTGCCGGCAGCCGCATGCTAGGGAGCACAGATACGCAGTATTTT. Amino acid sequence: CAGSRMLGSTDTQYF.

The genes are TRBV29-1 and TRBJ2-5, with D unresolved. Germline CDR1 is SQVTM and CDR2 is ANQGSEA. Trimming left V 1 base short and J 5 bases short, with 14 bases between. This CDR3 has 14 amino acids. Written as DNA, the CDR3 is TGCAGCGTTGAAGCCTCGGGTGTAATTGAGACCCAGTACTTC. Translated: CSVEASGVIETQYF. Full variable domain (remainder filled in from reference TRBV29-1 and TRBJ2-5): SAVISQKPSRDICQRGTSLTIQCQVDSQVTMMFWYRQQPGQSLTLIATANQGSEATYESGFVIDKFPISRPNLTFSTLTVSNMSPEDSSIYLCSVEASGVIETQYFGPGTRLLVL.

In this sample, this clonotype turned up a few times. J is TRBJ1-1 and V is TRBV10-3, with TRBD1 identical over 7 bases. Trimming took 10 bases from V and 5 from J; bases not matched to a gene: 7. Germline assignment: CDR1 ENHRY and CDR2 SYGVKD. This CDR3 has 12 amino acids. CDR3 sequence: CATQGGSTEAFF. CDR3 bases: TGTGCCACCCAGGGGGGGAGTACTGAAGCTTTCTTT.

This rearrangement joins TRBV11-2 to TRBJ1-6, with TRBD1 matching over 10 bases. J lost 8 bases, V lost 1 base, and 20 bases had no gene match. The length of the CDR3 is 21 residues. The germline V gene encodes CDR1 SGHAT and CDR2 FQNNGV. The CDR3 coding sequence is TGTGCCAGCAGCTTAGGTGCTAGCACCATAGTCCGGGACAGGGGTCATTCACCCCTCCACTTT. Amino acid sequence: CASSLGASTIVRDRGHSPLHF.

The chain couples TRBV7-8 to TRBJ2-6; tentative D call: TRBD1 (6 bases). The V gene lost 4 bases and the J gene lost 0 bases, with 16 bases spanning the gap. In germline, CDR1 is SGHVS, CDR2 FQNEAQ. The CDR3 loop spans 18 amino acids. The CDR3 spells CASSSRGWGFSGANVLTF. The CDR3 DNA follows: TGTGCCAGCAGCTCGAGGGGGTGGGGCTTCTCTGGGGCCAACGTCCTGACTTTC.

This clonotype turned up a few times. The V call is TRBV9, the J call TRBJ2-1; 8 nucleotides align to TRBD1. Trimming removed 0 bases from V and 2 bases from J; junction bases left unmatched: 4. This CDR3 has 16 amino acids. In germline, CDR1 is SGDLS, CDR2 YYNGEE. This CDR3 reads CASSVAGQGTYNEQFF. The CDR3 nucleotides read TGTGCCAGCAGCGTAGCAGGACAGGGAACCTACAATGAGCAGTTCTTC. The full variable domain, its missing parts supplied by reference TRBV9 and TRBJ2-1, is DSGVTQTPKHLITATGQRVTLRCSPRSGDLSVYWYQQSLDQGLQFLIQYYNGEERAKGNILERFSAQQFPDLHSELNLSSLELGDSALYFCASSVAGQGTYNEQFFGPGTRLTVL.

CDR3 sequence (DNA): TGCAGTGCCACCACACCTTACAGGGTGACGGATGAGCAGTTCTTC. It specifies CSATTPYRVTDEQFF. The V gene is TRBV20-1, the J gene TRBJ2-1; a possible D gene is TRBD1 (6 bases). Trimming took 6 bases from V and 8 from J, leaving 23 bases between them. The CDR3 loop spans 15 amino acids. Germline loops: CDR1 DFQATT, CDR2 SNEGSKA (reference sequence).

This clonotype was seen many times. The J gene is TRBJ2-2, the V gene TRBV2; D not resolved. This CDR3 comprises 17 residues. The V gene lost 3 bases and the J gene lost 1 base, with 15 bases spanning the gap. Looked up from germline, CDR1 is SNHLY and CDR2 is FYNNEI. CDR3 sequence reads: CASSEAGPLRNTGELFF. The CDR3 DNA sequence: TGTGCCAGCAGTGAGGCAGGCCCACTACGGAACACCGGGGAGCTGTTTTTT. Complete variable domain (other parts from reference TRBV2 and TRBJ2-2): EPEVTQTPSHQVTQMGQEVILRCVPISNHLYFYWYRQILGQKVEFLVSFYNNEISEKSEIFDDQFSVERPDGSNFTLKIRSTKLEDSAMYFCASSEAGPLRNTGELFFGEGSRLTVL.

This chain connects TRBV28 to TRBJ2-1; 10 bases line up with TRBD2. CDR1 MDHEN and CDR2 SYDVKM come from the germline V gene. J lost 4 bases, V lost 5 bases, and 5 bases had no gene match. This CDR3 region has 15 residues. This chain's CDR3 is CASSDPSGGYNEQFF. The CDR3, as DNA: TGTGCCAGCAGTGATCCTAGCGGGGGATACAATGAGCAGTTCTTC.

The chain is built from TRBV20-1 and TRBJ2-5, with D possibly being TRBD2 (5 bases). This CDR3 is 16 amino acids long. Per the germline V gene, CDR1 is DFQATT and CDR2 is SNEGSKA (reference sequence). Trimming stripped 0 bases from V and 1 base from J, with 15 bases between. CDR3 amino acids: CSARDVRGSPQETQYF. The CDR3 DNA follows: TGCAGTGCTAGAGATGTACGTGGGAGCCCCCAAGAGACCCAGTACTTC.

The rearrangement joins TRBV12-3 or TRBV12-4 to TRBJ1-2, with D tentatively TRBD1 (5 bases). The V gene lost 8 bases and the J gene lost 2 bases, with 15 bases spanning the gap. The CDR3 has 14 residues. CDR3 bases: TGTGCCAGCGGCCGATCGACAGCCAACTATGGCTACACCTTC. Protein product: CASGRSTANYGYTF.

The CDR3 DNA reads as TGTGCCAGCAGCGCCTTAGGTTGGAGGGATGACTATGAGCAGTTCTTC. This codes for CASSALGWRDDYEQFF. V usage is TRBV3-1 and J usage is TRBJ2-1, with D possibly TRBD2 on 6 matching bases. V dropped 5 bases and J dropped 8 bases, with 22 bases sitting between them. This CDR3 has 16 residues. Germline CDR1 LGHDT, CDR2 YNNKEL (reference sequence).

This clonotype was detected a few times. The chain links TRBV7-3 to TRBJ2-2, with 9 positions matching TRBD2. CDR1 is SGHTA and CDR2 is FQGTGA in the germline V gene. Germline trimming cut 8 bases from V and 8 bases from J; bases unmatched to any gene: 9. This CDR3 contains 14 residues. The CDR3 DNA reads as TGTGCCAGCGCACTAGCGGGTCCCCATGGGGAGCTGTTTTTT. Protein sequence: CASALAGPHGELFF.

The CDR3 DNA is TGTGCCAGCAGAGCTCCGGACTCCCCCAGGGAGCAGTTCTTC. As protein: CASRAPDSPREQFF. This chain connects TRBV6-2 or TRBV6-3 to TRBJ2-1; the D gene is possibly TRBD2 (5 bases). V was pared by 6 bases and J by 10 bases, with 19 bases between. CDR3 size: 14 residues. Germline V gene lookup returns CDR1 MNHEY and CDR2 SVGEGT.

The chain couples TRBV18 to TRBJ1-1; 10 nucleotides agree with TRBD1. The V and J ends lost 3 bases and 0 bases, in that order; junction bases with no gene match: 4. The CDR3 spans 16 residues. Germline CDR1 and CDR2: KGHSH and LQKENI. DNA of the CDR3: TGTGCCAGCTCACCCTCCGGGACAGGGGTGAACACTGAAGCTTTCTTT. Its translation: CASSPSGTGVNTEAFF.

This rearrangement joins TRBV2 to TRBJ2-3; 7 bases match TRBD1. Germline loops: CDR1 SNHLY, CDR2 FYNNEI. The CDR3 is 14 residues long. V lost 7 bases to trimming and J lost 0 bases; unmatched junction nucleotides: 4. The DNA of the CDR3 is TGTGCCAGCATACGGGACAGAAGCACAGATACGCAGTATTTT. Translating it yields CASIRDRSTDTQYF. Supplemented by reference TRBV2 and TRBJ2-3, the full variable domain reads EPEVTQTPSHQVTQMGQEVILRCVPISNHLYFYWYRQILGQKVEFLVSFYNNEISEKSEIFDDQFSVERPDGSNFTLKIRSTKLEDSAMYFCASIRDRSTDTQYFGPGTRLTVL.

V and J are TRBV6-2 or TRBV6-3 and TRBJ2-5; TRBD1 might be the D (5 bases). Germline assignment: CDR1 MNHEY and CDR2 SVGEGT. This CDR3 region has 15 residues. Trimming pared 5 bases from V and 1 base from J, leaving 14 bases between. The CDR3 loop reads CASSTYRQRQETQYF. CDR3 nucleotide sequence: TGTGCCAGCAGTACGTATAGACAGCGCCAAGAGACCCAGTACTTC.

In its sample, this clonotype was seen many times. The DNA for the CDR3 is TGTGCCAGCAGTGGGTACCGGACTAGCGGTAACAATGAGCAGTTCTTC. Residues: CASSGYRTSGNNEQFF. This chain joins TRBV6-4 and TRBJ2-1, with 10 bases fitting TRBD2. Germline loops: CDR1 MRHNA, CDR2 SNTAGT. This CDR3 contains 16 residues. The V and J ends lost 4 bases and 5 bases, in that order; junction bases with no gene match: 8.

This clonotype was counted between two and nine times. The chain joins TRBV5-1 to TRBJ2-7; D not certain. Germline V gene lookup returns CDR1 SGHRS and CDR2 YFSETQ. The CDR3 loop spans 14 amino acids. The V end was cut by 5 bases, the J end by 1 base, with 13 bases between. The CDR3 protein is CASSSSVGSYEQYF. DNA for the CDR3: TGCGCCAGCAGTTCATCGGTGGGGTCCTACGAGCAGTACTTC.